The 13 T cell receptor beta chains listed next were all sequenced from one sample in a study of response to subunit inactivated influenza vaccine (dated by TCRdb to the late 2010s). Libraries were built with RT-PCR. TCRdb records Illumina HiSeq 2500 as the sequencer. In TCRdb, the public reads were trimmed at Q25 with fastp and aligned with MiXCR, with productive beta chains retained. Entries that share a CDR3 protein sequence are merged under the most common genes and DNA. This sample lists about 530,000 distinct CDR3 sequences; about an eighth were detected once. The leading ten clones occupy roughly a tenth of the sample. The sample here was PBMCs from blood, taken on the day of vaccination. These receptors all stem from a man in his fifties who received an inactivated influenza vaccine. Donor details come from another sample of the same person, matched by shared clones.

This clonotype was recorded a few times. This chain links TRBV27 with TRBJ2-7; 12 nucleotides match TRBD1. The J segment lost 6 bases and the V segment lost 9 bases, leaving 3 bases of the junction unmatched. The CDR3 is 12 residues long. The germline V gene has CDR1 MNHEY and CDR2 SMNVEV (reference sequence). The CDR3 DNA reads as TGTGCCAGTGGGGACAGGGGGCTCGAGCAGTACTTC. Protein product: CASGDRGLEQYF.

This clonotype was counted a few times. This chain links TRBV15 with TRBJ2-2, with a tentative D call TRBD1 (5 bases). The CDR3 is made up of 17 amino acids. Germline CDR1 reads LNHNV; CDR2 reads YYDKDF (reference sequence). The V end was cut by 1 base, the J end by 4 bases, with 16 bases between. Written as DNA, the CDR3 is TGTGCCACCAGCAGAGTTTTTGGGCAGGGCGGCACCGGGGAGCTGTTTTTT. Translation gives CATSRVFGQGGTGELFF.

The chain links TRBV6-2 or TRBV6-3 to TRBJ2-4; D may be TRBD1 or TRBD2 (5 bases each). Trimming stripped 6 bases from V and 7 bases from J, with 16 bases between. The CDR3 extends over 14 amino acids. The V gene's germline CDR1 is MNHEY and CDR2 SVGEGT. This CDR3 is CASSHGASWNIQYF. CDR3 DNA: TGTGCCAGCAGCCATGGGGCTAGCTGGAACATTCAGTACTTC.

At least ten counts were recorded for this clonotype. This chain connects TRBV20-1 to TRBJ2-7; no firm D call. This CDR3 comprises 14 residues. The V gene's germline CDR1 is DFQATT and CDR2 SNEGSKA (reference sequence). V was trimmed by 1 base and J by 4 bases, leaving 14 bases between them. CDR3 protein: CSARVDPTQYEQYF. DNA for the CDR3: TGCAGTGCTAGAGTCGACCCCACACAGTACGAGCAGTACTTC.

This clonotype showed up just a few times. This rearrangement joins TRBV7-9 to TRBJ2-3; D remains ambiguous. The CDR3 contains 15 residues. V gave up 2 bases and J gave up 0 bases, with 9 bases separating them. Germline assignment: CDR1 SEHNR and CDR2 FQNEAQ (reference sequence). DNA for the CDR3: TGTGCCAGCAGCTTAATGGGATATAGCACAGATACGCAGTATTTT. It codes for CASSLMGYSTDTQYF.

The CDR3 DNA reads as TGTGCCAGCAGTGGGGGCATTTCCGAGCAGTACTTC. Its translation is CASSGGISEQYF. V and J are TRBV28 and TRBJ2-7, with a possible D match to TRBD1 (6 bases). From germline, CDR1 is MDHEN and CDR2 SYDVKM. Trimming pared 5 bases from V and 6 bases from J, leaving 11 bases between. The CDR3 extends over 12 amino acids.

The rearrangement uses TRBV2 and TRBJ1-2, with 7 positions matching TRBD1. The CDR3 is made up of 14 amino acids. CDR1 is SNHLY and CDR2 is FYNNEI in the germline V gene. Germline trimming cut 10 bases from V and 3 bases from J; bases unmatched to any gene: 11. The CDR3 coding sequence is TGTGCCACCACCACAAGACAGGGCTACTATGGCTACACCTTC. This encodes CATTTRQGYYGYTF.

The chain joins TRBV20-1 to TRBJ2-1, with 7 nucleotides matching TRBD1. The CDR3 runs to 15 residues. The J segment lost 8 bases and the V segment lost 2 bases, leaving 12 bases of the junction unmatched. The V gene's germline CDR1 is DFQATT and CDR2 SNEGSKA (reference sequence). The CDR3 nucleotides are TGCAGTGCTAGACAAGGACAGGTGTTAACTCATGAGCAGTTCTTC. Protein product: CSARQGQVLTHEQFF.

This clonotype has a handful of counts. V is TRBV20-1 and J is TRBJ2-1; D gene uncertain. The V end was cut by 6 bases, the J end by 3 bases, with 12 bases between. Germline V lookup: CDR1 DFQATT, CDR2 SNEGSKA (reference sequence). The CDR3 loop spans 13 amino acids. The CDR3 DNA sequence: TGCAGTGCCTCGGACGGATACTACAATGAGCAGTTCTTC. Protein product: CSASDGYYNEQFF.

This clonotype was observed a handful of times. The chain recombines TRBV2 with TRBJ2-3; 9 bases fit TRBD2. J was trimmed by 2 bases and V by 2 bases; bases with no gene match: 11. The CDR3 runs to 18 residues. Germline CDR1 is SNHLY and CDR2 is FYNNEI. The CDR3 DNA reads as TGTGCCAGCAGTGAAATGGTGACTAGCGGCCTGTTCACAGATACGCAGTATTTT. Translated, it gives CASSEMVTSGLFTDTQYF. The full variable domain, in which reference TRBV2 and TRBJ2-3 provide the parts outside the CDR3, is EPEVTQTPSHQVTQMGQEVILRCVPISNHLYFYWYRQILGQKVEFLVSFYNNEISEKSEIFDDQFSVERPDGSNFTLKIRSTKLEDSAMYFCASSEMVTSGLFTDTQYFGPGTRLTVL.

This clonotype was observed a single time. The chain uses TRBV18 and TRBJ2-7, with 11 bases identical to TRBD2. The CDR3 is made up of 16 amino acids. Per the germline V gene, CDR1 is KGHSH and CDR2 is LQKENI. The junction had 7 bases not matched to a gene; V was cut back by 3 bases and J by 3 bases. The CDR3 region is CASSPPGTSGYYEQYF. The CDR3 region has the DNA TGTGCCAGCTCACCTCCCGGGACTAGCGGCTACTACGAGCAGTACTTC. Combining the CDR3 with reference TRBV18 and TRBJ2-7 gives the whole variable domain NAGVMQNPRHLVRRRGQEARLRCSPMKGHSHVYWYRQLPEEGLKFMVYLQKENIIDESGMPKERFSAEFPKEGPSILRIQQVVRGDSAAYFCASSPPGTSGYYEQYFGPGTRLTVT.

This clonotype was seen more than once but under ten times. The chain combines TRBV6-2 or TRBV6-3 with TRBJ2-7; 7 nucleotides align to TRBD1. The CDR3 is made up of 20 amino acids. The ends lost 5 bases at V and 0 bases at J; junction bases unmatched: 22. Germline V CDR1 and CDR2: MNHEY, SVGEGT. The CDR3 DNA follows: TGTGCCAGCAGTACCGGAACAACAGGGGTCACGTTCATCGCCTCCTACGAGCAGTACTTC. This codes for CASSTGTTGVTFIASYEQYF.

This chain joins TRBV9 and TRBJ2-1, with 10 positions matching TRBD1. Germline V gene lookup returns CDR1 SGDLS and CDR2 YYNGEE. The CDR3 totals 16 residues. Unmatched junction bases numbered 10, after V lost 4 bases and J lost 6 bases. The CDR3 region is CASSLNPGTGVNEQFF. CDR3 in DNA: TGTGCCAGCAGCCTCAACCCCGGGACAGGGGTCAATGAGCAGTTCTTC.